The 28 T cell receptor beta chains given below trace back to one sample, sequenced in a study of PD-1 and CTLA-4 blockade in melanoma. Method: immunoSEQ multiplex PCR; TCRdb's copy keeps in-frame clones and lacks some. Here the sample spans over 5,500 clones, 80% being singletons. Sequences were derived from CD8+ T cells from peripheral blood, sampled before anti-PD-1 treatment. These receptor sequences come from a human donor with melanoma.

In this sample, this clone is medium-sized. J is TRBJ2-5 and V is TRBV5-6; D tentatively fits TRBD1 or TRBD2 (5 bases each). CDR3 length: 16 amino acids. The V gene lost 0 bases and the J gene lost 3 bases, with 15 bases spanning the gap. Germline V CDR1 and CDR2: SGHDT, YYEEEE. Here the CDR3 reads CASSLGTGTSKETQYF. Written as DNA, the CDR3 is TGTGCCAGCAGCTTGGGTACGGGGACCTCTAAAGAGACCCAGTACTTC.

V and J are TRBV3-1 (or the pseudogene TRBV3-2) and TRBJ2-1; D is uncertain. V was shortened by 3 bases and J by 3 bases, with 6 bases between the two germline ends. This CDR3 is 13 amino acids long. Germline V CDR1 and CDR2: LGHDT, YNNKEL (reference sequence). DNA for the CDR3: TGTGCCAGCAGCCATGGAGTCTACAATGAGCAGTTCTTC. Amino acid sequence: CASSHGVYNEQFF.

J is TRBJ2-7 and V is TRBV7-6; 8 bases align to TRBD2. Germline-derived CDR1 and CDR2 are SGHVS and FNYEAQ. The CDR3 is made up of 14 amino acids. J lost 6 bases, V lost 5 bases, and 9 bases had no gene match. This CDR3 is CASSIGGAGSEQYF. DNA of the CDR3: TGTGCCAGCAGCATCGGGGGGGCTGGATCCGAGCAGTACTTC. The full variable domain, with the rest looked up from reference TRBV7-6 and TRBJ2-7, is GAGVSQSPRYKVTKRGQDVALRCDPISGHVSLYWYRQALGQGPEFLTYFNYEAQQDKSGLPNDRFSAERPEGSISTLTIQRTEQRDSAMYRCASSIGGAGSEQYFGPGTRLTVT.

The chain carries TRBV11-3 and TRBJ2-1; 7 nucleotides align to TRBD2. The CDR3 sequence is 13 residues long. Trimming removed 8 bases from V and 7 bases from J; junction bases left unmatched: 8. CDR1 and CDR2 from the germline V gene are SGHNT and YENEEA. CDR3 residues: CASGDYRGNEQFF. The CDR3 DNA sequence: TGTGCCAGCGGGGACTACCGGGGGAATGAGCAGTTCTTC.

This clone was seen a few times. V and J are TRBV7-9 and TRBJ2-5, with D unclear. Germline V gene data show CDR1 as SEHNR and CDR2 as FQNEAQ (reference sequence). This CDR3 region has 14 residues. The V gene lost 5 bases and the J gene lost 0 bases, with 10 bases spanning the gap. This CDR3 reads CASSTISYQETQYF. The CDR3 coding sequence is TGTGCCAGCAGCACCATTTCGTACCAAGAGACCCAGTACTTC.

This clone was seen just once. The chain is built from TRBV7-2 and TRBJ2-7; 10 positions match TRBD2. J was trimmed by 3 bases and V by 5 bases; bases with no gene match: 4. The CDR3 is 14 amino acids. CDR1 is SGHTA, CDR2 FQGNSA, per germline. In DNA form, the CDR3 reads TGTGCCAGCAGCCCTAGCGGGGGACGCTACGAGCAGTACTTC. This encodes CASSPSGGRYEQYF.

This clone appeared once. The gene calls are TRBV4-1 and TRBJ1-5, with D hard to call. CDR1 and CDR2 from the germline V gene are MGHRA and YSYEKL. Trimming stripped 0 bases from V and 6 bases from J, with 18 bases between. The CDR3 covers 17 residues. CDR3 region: CASSQEWSGISIQPQHF. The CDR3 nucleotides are TGCGCCAGCAGCCAAGAATGGTCAGGCATTAGTATTCAGCCCCAGCATTTT.

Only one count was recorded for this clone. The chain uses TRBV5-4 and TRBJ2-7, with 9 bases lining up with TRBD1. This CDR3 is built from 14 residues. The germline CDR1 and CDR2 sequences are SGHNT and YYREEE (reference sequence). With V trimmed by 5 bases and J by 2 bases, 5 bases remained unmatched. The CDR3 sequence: CASSTGTGTYEQYF. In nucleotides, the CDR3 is TGTGCCAGCAGTACCGGGACAGGGACCTACGAGCAGTACTTC.

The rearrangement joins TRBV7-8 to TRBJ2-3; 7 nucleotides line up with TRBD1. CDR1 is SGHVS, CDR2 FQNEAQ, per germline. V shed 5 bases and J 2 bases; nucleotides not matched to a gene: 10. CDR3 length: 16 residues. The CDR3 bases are TGTGCCAGCAGCAAAACCCTCGGGACAGACACAGATACGCAGTATTTT. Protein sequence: CASSKTLGTDTDTQYF.

The CDR3 spells CASSQPVGEITSGRGADTQYF. In nucleotides, the CDR3 is TGCGCCAGCAGCCAACCCGTTGGGGAAATTACTAGCGGGAGGGGGGCAGATACGCAGTATTTT. The chain links TRBV4-1 to TRBJ2-3; 13 bases are shared with TRBD2. V was pared by 2 bases and J by 4 bases, with 18 bases of the junction left unmatched. The CDR3 has 21 amino acids. Germline V gene lookup returns CDR1 MGHRA and CDR2 YSYEKL.

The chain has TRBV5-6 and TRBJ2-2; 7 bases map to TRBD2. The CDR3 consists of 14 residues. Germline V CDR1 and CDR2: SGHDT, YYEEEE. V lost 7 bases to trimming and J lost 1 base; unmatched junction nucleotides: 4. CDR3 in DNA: TGTGCCAGCCGCGGGAGTGGGAACACCGGGGAGCTGTTTTTT. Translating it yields CASRGSGNTGELFF.

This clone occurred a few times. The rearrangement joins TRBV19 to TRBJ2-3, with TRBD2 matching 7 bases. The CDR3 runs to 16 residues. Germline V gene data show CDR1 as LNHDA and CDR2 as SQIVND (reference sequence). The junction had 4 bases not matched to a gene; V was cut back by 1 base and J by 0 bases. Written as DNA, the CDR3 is TGTGCCAGTAGTATAGCGGGGGGATTTAGCACAGATACGCAGTATTTT. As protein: CASSIAGGFSTDTQYF.

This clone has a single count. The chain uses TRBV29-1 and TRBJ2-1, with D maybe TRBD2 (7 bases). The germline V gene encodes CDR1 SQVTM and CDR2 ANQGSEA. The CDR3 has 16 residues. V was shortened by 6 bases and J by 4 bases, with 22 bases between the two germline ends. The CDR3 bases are TGCAGCGTCACAGGGTTTGGCGGGAGTAAGTACAATGAGCAGTTCTTC. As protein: CSVTGFGGSKYNEQFF.

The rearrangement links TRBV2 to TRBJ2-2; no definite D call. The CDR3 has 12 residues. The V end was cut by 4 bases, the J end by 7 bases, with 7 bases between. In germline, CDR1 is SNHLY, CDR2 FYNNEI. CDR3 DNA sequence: TGTGCCAGCAGTGTGGGGATCGGGGAGCTGTTTTTT. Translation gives CASSVGIGELFF. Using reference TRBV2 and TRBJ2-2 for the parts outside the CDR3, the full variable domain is EPEVTQTPSHQVTQMGQEVILRCVPISNHLYFYWYRQILGQKVEFLVSFYNNEISEKSEIFDDQFSVERPDGSNFTLKIRSTKLEDSAMYFCASSVGIGELFFGEGSRLTVL.

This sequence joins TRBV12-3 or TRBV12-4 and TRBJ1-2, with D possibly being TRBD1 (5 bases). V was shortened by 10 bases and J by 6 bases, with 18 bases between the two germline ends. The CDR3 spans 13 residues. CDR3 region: CATSLTWGDGYTF. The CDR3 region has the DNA TGTGCCACCTCCTTAACCTGGGGCGATGGCTACACCTTC.

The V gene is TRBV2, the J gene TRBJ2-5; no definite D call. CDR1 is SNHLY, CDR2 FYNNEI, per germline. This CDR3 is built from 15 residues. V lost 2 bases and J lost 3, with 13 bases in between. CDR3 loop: CASSELIFGKETQYF. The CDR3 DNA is TGTGCCAGCAGTGAATTGATATTCGGAAAAGAGACCCAGTACTTC.

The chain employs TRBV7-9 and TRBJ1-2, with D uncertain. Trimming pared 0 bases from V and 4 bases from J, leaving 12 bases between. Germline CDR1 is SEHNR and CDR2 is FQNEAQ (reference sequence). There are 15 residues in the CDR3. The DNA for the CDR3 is TGTGCCAGCAGCTTAGCGCCGGGTTGGACCTATGGCTACACCTTC. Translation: CASSLAPGWTYGYTF.

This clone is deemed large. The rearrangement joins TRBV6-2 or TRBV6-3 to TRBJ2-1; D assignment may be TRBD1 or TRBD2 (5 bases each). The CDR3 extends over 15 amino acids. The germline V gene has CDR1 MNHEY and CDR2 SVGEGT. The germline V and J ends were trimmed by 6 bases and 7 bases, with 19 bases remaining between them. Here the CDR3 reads CASSLAGTSGNEQFF. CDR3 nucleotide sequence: TGTGCCAGCAGCCTAGCAGGGACGTCTGGGAATGAGCAGTTCTTC.

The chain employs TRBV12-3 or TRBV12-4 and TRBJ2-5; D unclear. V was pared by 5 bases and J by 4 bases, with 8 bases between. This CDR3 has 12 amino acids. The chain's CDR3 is CASSNLGETQYF. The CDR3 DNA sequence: TGTGCCAGCAGTAATCTCGGAGAGACCCAGTACTTC.

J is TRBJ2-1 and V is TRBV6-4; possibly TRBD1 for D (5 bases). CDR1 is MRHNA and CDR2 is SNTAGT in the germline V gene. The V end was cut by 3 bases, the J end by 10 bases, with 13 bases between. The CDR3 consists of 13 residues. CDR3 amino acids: CASSDRTSTEQFF. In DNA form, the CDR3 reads TGTGCCAGCAGTGATAGGACATCGACCGAGCAGTTCTTC.

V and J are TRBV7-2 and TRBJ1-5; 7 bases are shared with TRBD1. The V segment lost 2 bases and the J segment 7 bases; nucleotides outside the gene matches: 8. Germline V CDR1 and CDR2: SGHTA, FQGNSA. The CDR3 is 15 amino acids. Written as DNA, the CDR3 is TGTGCCAGCAGCTTAACAGGGGTTTTCGTCCAGCCCCAGCATTTT. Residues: CASSLTGVFVQPQHF.

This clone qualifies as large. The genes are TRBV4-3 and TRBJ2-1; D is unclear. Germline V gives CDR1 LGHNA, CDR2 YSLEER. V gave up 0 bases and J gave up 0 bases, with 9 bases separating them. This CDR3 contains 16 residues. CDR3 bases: TGCGCCAGCAGCCAAGATGCCGGCAGCTCCTACAATGAGCAGTTCTTC. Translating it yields CASSQDAGSSYNEQFF.

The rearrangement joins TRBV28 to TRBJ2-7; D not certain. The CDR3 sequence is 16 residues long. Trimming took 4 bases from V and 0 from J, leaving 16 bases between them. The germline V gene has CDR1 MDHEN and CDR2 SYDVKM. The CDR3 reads CASSYNPDRPSYEQYF. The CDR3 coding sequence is TGTGCCAGCAGTTACAACCCCGATCGGCCCTCCTACGAGCAGTACTTC.

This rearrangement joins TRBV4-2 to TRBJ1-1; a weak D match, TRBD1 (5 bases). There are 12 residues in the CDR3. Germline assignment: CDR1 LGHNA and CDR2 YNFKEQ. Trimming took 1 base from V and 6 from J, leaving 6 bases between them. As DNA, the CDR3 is TGTGCCAGCAGCCAAGGGGGGGCTGAAGCTTTCTTT. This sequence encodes CASSQGGAEAFF.

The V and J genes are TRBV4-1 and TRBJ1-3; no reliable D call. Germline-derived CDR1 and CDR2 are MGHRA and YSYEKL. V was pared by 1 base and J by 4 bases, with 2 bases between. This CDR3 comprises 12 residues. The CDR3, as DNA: TGCGCCAGCAGCCAAGGGGGAAACACCATATATTTT. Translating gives CASSQGGNTIYF.

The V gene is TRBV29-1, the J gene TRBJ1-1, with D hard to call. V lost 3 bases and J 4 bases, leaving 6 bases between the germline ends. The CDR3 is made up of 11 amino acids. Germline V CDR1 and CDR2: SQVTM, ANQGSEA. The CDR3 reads CSVDYPTEAFF. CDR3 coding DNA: TGCAGCGTTGATTATCCCACTGAAGCTTTCTTT.

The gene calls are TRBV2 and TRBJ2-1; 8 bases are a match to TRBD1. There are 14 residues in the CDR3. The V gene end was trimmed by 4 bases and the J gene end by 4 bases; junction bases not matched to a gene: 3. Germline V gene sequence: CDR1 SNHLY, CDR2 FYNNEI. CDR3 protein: CASSVGQGYNEQFF. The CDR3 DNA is TGTGCCAGCAGTGTAGGACAGGGATACAATGAGCAGTTCTTC.

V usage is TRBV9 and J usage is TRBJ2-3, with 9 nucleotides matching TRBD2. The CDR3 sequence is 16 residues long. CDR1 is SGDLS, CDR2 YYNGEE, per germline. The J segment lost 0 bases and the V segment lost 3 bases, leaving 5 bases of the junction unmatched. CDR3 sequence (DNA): TGTGCCAGCAGCGCCAGCGGGGGGCATAGCACAGATACGCAGTATTTT. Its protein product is CASSASGGHSTDTQYF.